This T cell receptor (beta chain) was recorded in a study of low-dose radiotherapy and immunotherapy resistance in tumors. Across the whole study: It was 1 Gy per fraction every two weeks that Cohort 2 received, adding up to 13 Gy over 26 weeks. One day before radiation and immunotherapy, intravenous cyclophosphamide 200 mg/m2 was administered, with this repeated every two weeks.

V lost 0 bases, J lost 5 bases, and 1 base stayed unmatched. This CDR3 has 14 residues. The germline V gene encodes CDR1 MNHEY and CDR2 SMNVEV (reference sequence). Concerning this clonotype itself: A far larger clone is just one base off, so this is likely a read error.

First-strand cDNA relied on TRAV- and TRBV-specific primers spanning alpha and beta chains. Over roughly 19 PCR cycles, TCRs were amplified from a constant-region primer and V-primer adapter. The mRNA which had been isolated was amplified by in vitro transcription. TCRdb analysed the reads with MiXCR anew, one entry per CDR3 protein. The sample carries 80,000 or so distinct CDR3 sequences, less than 20% recorded once. Regarding time point: after trial treatment. Indicated treatment: LDRT plus nivolumab, ipilimumab, low-dose cyclophosphamide and aspirin (RACIN trial). Specimen: PBMCs, collected after low-dose radiotherapy plus immunotherapy. This receptor was identified in a male donor with prostate cancer. The chain has TRBV27 and TRBJ2-3, with TRBD2 matching 8 bases. The CDR3 bases are TGTGCCAGCAGTTTATCCGGGACTAGAGATACGCAGTATTTT. This codes for CASSLSGTRDTQYF.